This TCR beta chain was profiled in a study of blood T cell repertoires in COVID-19. Turning to the study itself: Acute-phase and convalescent COVID-19 samples originated in the United States, Italy and Spain. T cells, B-cell-depleted T cells, or PBMCs provided the cDNA or gDNA that served as material.

Authors' processing steps: Reference gene primer amplification in the assay estimated nucleated cell counts. The method was immunoSEQ multiplex PCR; TCRdb's version includes in-frame clones alone and lacks a portion of them. V, J and clone size are taken as reported in that table, and D and trimming were inferred from the DNA itself. The data hold roughly 86,000 clones, with 80% to 85% observed a single time. The V gene's germline CDR1 is MGHRA and CDR2 YSYEKL. The CDR3 covers 18 residues. The V and J ends lost 0 bases and 5 bases, in that order; junction bases with no gene match: 7. The TCR originated in a man between 60 and 75 years old with acute or convalescent COVID-19. This chain links TRBV4-1 with TRBJ2-2; 12 bases are a match to TRBD2. Sequenced sample: peripheral blood. CDR3 bases: TGCGCCAGCAGCCAAGATACGGGACTAGCGGGCTTTACCGGGGAGCTGTTTTTT. Its protein is CASSQDTGLAGFTGELFF.